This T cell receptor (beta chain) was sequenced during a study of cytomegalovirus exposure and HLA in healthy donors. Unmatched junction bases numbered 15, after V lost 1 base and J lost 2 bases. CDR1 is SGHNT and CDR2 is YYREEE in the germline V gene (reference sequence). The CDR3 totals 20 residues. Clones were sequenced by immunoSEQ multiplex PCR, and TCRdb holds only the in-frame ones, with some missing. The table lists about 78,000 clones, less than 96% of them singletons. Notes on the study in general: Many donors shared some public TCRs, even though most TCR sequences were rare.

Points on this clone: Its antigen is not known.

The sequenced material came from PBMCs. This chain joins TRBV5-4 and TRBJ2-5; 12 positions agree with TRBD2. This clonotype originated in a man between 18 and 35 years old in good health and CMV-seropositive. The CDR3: CASSLYILAGGNLGQETQYF. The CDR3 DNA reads TGTGCCAGCAGCTTGTATATACTAGCGGGAGGCAACTTAGGTCAAGAGACCCAGTACTTC.